Each of the 7 T cell receptor beta chains below was sequenced from the same sample in a study of primary melanoma T cells and metastatic recurrence. Clones were sequenced by immunoSEQ multiplex PCR, and TCRdb holds only the in-frame ones, with some missing. The repertoire holds several hundred clones, with about 85% as singletons. Material: melanoma tumor tissue. The receptors originated from a human donor with melanoma.

V usage is TRBV5-1 and J usage is TRBJ2-5; the D gene is possibly TRBD2 (5 bases). Trimming removed 0 bases from V and 0 bases from J, with 6 bases in between. Germline assignment: CDR1 SGHRS and CDR2 YFSETQ. This CDR3 is built from 14 residues. The CDR3 DNA reads TGCGCCAGCAGCTTGGCGGGGTACCAAGAGACCCAGTACTTC. It codes for CASSLAGYQETQYF.

This clone was detected only once. The chain has TRBV6-8 and TRBJ2-3, with a weak D call TRBD1 (6 bases). V gave up 0 bases and J gave up 0 bases, with 10 bases separating them. Looked up from germline, CDR1 is MNHGY and CDR2 is SAAAGT. The CDR3 consists of 16 residues. In DNA, the CDR3 is TGTGCCAGCAGTTACTCGTCCCAGGGGAGCACAGATACGCAGTATTTT. Residues: CASSYSSQGSTDTQYF.

The rearrangement uses TRBV15 and TRBJ1-1; D unclear. The CDR3 length is 15 residues. V lost 0 bases and J lost 1, with 9 bases in between. CDR1 is LNHNV and CDR2 is YYDKDF in the germline V gene (reference sequence). The CDR3 region has the DNA TGTGCCACCAGCAGAGATCCCAACGGGAACACTGAAGCTTTCTTT. Translated, it gives CATSRDPNGNTEAFF.

This chain joins TRBV30 and TRBJ2-3; 7 positions agree with TRBD1. V shed 0 bases, J shed 6 bases, and the junction held 3 bases outside the gene matches. Germline CDR1 and CDR2: GTSNPN and SVGIG (reference sequence). This CDR3 is 13 amino acids long. CDR3 protein: CAWSVGGADTQYF. The DNA for the CDR3 is TGTGCCTGGAGTGTAGGGGGCGCGGATACGCAGTATTTT.

The V call is TRBV18, the J call TRBJ1-5; D possibly corresponds to TRBD1 (6 bases). Germline-derived CDR1 and CDR2 are KGHSH and LQKENI. The length of the CDR3 is 15 residues. V lost 6 bases and J lost 4, with 16 bases in between. This CDR3 is CASSLEAGANQPQHF. CDR3 nucleotide sequence: TGTGCCAGCTCCCTCGAGGCAGGGGCGAATCAGCCCCAGCATTTT.

In this sample, this clone is hyperexpanded. This chain joins TRBV11-3 and TRBJ2-2, with D possibly being TRBD1 (6 bases). In germline, CDR1 is SGHNT, CDR2 YENEEA. The CDR3 has 19 residues. The V end was cut by 2 bases, the J end by 0 bases, with 19 bases between. CDR3 loop: CASSLFFWTASTNTGELFF. DNA for the CDR3: TGTGCCAGCAGCTTATTTTTTTGGACAGCTTCTACGAACACCGGGGAGCTGTTTTTT.

The chain joins TRBV11-3 to TRBJ2-1, with 7 positions matching TRBD1. This CDR3 region has 17 residues. The ends lost 5 bases at V and 3 bases at J; junction bases unmatched: 13. The germline V gene has CDR1 SGHNT and CDR2 YENEEA. The DNA for the CDR3 is TGTGCCAGCAGCCAGGACGCAACAGGGGCACTCTACAATGAGCAGTTCTTC. This translates into CASSQDATGALYNEQFF.